These T cell receptor beta chains were read from a single sample in a study of shared clonotypes between healthy human individuals. Profiling relied on immunoSEQ multiplex PCR, and the TCRdb table lists in-frame clones only, not all of them. The data show about 1.5 million clones, 95% to 99% seen once. The sample taken for sequencing was naive CD4+ T cells sorted from blood. These receptors all stem from a man aged 30-40 years in good health. The CDR3 runs from the conserved cysteine through the conserved F or W. A D gene is named only where the DNA matches it firmly. Clone size appears in some rows only: once, few, many, or a class for an expanded clone.

clone_size,v_call,d_call,j_call,cdr3_nt,cdr3_aa
-,TRBV4-1,TRBD2,TRBJ2-7,TGCGCCAGCAGCCAAGAGACTAGCGGGAGCTCCTACGAGCAGTACTTC,CASSQETSGSSYEQYF
-,TRBV10-3,TRBD2,TRBJ2-1,TGTGCCATCAGTGGGCGCCTAGCGGGACACAATGAGCAGTTCTTC,CAISGRLAGHNEQFF
once,TRBV5-1,-,TRBJ1-2,TGCGCCAGCAGCTTGGGACTGGAGTATGGCTACACCTTC,CASSLGLEYGYTF
-,TRBV9,TRBD2,TRBJ2-1,TGTGCCAGCAGCGTCCTTGGGGGGGAAGTCTACTACAATGAGCAGTTCTTC,CASSVLGGEVYYNEQFF
-,TRBV10-3,-,TRBJ2-1,TGTGCCATCAGTGGAGGAGGGAGCTCCTACAATGAGCAGTTCTTC,CAISGGGSSYNEQFF
-,TRBV4-3,TRBD2,TRBJ2-4,TGCGCCAGCAGCCAAGAGGGAGCGGGAGTGATCAAAAACATTCAGTACTTC,CASSQEGAGVIKNIQYF
-,TRBV28,-,TRBJ1-4,TGTGCCAGCAGAAATGGCCAGACGCGCGAGAAACTGTTTTTT,CASRNGQTREKLFF
-,TRBV15,-,TRBJ2-1,TGTGCCACCAGCGGCCGGGACCGTTACAATGAGCAGTTCTTC,CATSGRDRYNEQFF
-,TRBV9,-,TRBJ2-5,TGTGCCAGCAGCGTTCGCCCGGGACGGCAGTTCCAAGAGACCCAGTACTTC,CASSVRPGRQFQETQYF
-,TRBV6-5,TRBD2,TRBJ2-1,TGTGCCAGCAGTTCCCTTAGCGGGAGGGCCCGCAATGAGCAGTTCTTC,CASSSLSGRARNEQFF
-,TRBV5-1,-,TRBJ2-5,TGCGCCAGCAGCTTGGCCGGGGTCCGGGGAGTCTTAAGTCGGGAGACCCAGTACTTC,CASSLAGVRGVLSRETQYF
-,TRBV18,-,TRBJ2-7,TGTGCCAGCTCACACGGGACCCGTGGGCAGCAGTACTTC,CASSHGTRGQQYF
-,TRBV18,TRBD1,TRBJ2-4,TGTGCCAGCTCACAAACAGGGGGGCAAGCCAAAAACATTCAGTACTTC,CASSQTGGQAKNIQYF
-,TRBV18,-,TRBJ1-1,TGTGCCAGCTCACCGTTTGAAGGGGGTAACACTGAAGCTTTCTTT,CASSPFEGGNTEAFF
-,TRBV6-5,TRBD1,TRBJ1-5,TGTGCCAGCAGCCCGTCGACAGGGGGTCAGCCCCAGCATTTT,CASSPSTGGQPQHF
-,TRBV18,-,TRBJ1-3,TGTGCCAGCTCACCGCGGACAGTTGACACCATATATTTT,CASSPRTVDTIYF
-,TRBV7-9,-,TRBJ2-7,TGTGCCAGCGGGGGAGCGTCCTACGAGCAGTACTTC,CASGGASYEQYF
-,TRBV9,TRBD2,TRBJ2-3,TGTGCCAGCAACCAAGGACTAGCGGGAGCAGATACGCAGTATTTT,CASNQGLAGADTQYF
-,TRBV10-1,TRBD1,TRBJ2-1,TGCGCCAGCAGGAGACAGGGGCCAGGGGATGAGCAGTTCTTC,CASRRQGPGDEQFF
-,TRBV7-9,TRBD1,TRBJ1-1,TGTGCCAGCACCAACAGACAGGGTGAAGCTTTCTTT,CASTNRQGEAFF
-,TRBV29-1,-,TRBJ2-3,TGCAGCGTTGAGGTTACAGATACGCAGTATTTT,CSVEVTDTQYF
once,TRBV7-9,-,TRBJ2-7,TGTGCCAGCAGCTTATCGTTTAGCTCCTACGAGCAGTACTTC,CASSLSFSSYEQYF
-,TRBV2,-,TRBJ1-3,TGTGCCAGCAGTGACGCCACGATAACTGGAAACACCATATATTTT,CASSDATITGNTIYF
once,TRBV7-2,TRBD1,TRBJ1-5,TGTGCCAGCAGCTCCCGGGACAGGGGGAATCAGCCCCAGCATTTT,CASSSRDRGNQPQHF
few,TRBV28,TRBD1,TRBJ1-1,TGTGCCAGCAGTCGTTCGACAGGGCGGAACACTGAAGCTTTCTTT,CASSRSTGRNTEAFF
-,TRBV9,TRBD1,TRBJ1-2,TGTGCCAGCAGCTCTCGACAGGGGGTTTCCTATGGCTACACCTTC,CASSSRQGVSYGYTF
-,TRBV27,-,TRBJ2-7,TGTGCCAGCAGTTTATCACTGTCGACAGGCGGTTACGAGCAGTACTTC,CASSLSLSTGGYEQYF
-,TRBV18,-,TRBJ1-2,TGTGCCAGCTCACCCTCGCCCGGGTCCAACTATGGCTACACCTTC,CASSPSPGSNYGYTF
-,TRBV18,TRBD2,TRBJ2-1,TGTGCCAGCTCATCCCCGGGACTAGCGGGAGGAGACAATGAGCAGTTCTTC,CASSSPGLAGGDNEQFF
-,TRBV6-1,-,TRBJ2-2,TGTGCCAGCAGTGAGCACTACACCGGGGAGCTGTTTTTT,CASSEHYTGELFF
-,TRBV10-1,-,TRBJ2-2,TGCGCCAGCAGTTTAAGGAACACCGGGGAGCTGTTTTTT,CASSLRNTGELFF
-,TRBV18,TRBD2,TRBJ2-6,TGTGCCAGCTCACCTCTAACTGACAGGGGTCTAGCGGGAGTCGTCTCTGGGGCCAACGTCCTGACTTTC,CASSPLTDRGLAGVVSGANVLTF
-,TRBV9,-,TRBJ2-1,TGTGCCAGCAGCGTAGTGAGCTCCTACAATGAGCAGTTCTTC,CASSVVSSYNEQFF
-,TRBV5-1,TRBD1,TRBJ2-7,TGCGCCAGCAGCCAAGGACAGGGGATAAACGAGCAGTACTTC,CASSQGQGINEQYF
-,TRBV29-1,-,TRBJ2-7,TGCAGCGCTAAGGACGGGAGTAGGTACGAGCAGTACTTC,CSAKDGSRYEQYF
-,TRBV6-5,-,TRBJ2-5,TGTGCCAGCAGTTACTCTACGGACATTCAAGAGACCCAGTACTTC,CASSYSTDIQETQYF
-,TRBV18,-,TRBJ2-7,TGTGCCAGCTCACCGATAAGCGGTTCCTACGAGCAGTACTTC,CASSPISGSYEQYF
once,TRBV7-2,-,TRBJ1-1,TGTGCCAGCAGCTGGATGACAGCCCCTGAAGCTTTCTTT,CASSWMTAPEAFF
-,TRBV29-1,TRBD1,TRBJ1-1,TGCAGCGTTAGGACAGGATTGAACACTGAAGCTTTCTTT,CSVRTGLNTEAFF
-,TRBV28,-,TRBJ2-5,TGTGCCAGCAGTCCACCCCGAGGGGGACAAGAGACCCAGTACTTC,CASSPPRGGQETQYF
-,TRBV6-5,-,TRBJ1-2,TGTGCCAGCAGACAGGGAGTGAGCTATGGCTACACCTTC,CASRQGVSYGYTF
-,TRBV5-1,-,TRBJ2-7,TGCGCCAGCAGCTTGGGGGGGAATCCCTTTAGCTACGAGCAGTACTTC,CASSLGGNPFSYEQYF
-,TRBV30,TRBD1,TRBJ1-3,TGTGCCTGGAACCGGGACAGGGGGTCCCTAGGTGGAAACACCATATATTTT,CAWNRDRGSLGGNTIYF
-,TRBV27,-,TRBJ1-1,TGTGCCAGCAGTTCCTCGCTCGGGACTGAAGCTTTCTTT,CASSSSLGTEAFF
-,TRBV6-5,-,TRBJ1-2,TGTGCCAGCAGTCGTAAGCAGGGAGTTAACTATGGCTACACCTTC,CASSRKQGVNYGYTF
once,TRBV7-2,TRBD1,TRBJ1-3,TGTGCCAGCAGCACAGGACAGGGCGCCTTCTCTGGAAACACCATATATTTT,CASSTGQGAFSGNTIYF
-,TRBV5-5,-,TRBJ1-4,TGTGCCAGCAGCTTTCGGGCCGGGGCTAATGAAAAACTGTTTTTT,CASSFRAGANEKLFF
once,TRBV11-2,-,TRBJ2-5,TGTGCCAGCAGCCCGGGGGTAGCTCAGGAGACCCAGTACTTC,CASSPGVAQETQYF
-,TRBV10-3,TRBD1,TRBJ2-2,TGTGCCATCAATTCGGGGACAGCGTACACCGGGGAGCTGTTTTTT,CAINSGTAYTGELFF
-,TRBV7-2,TRBD1,TRBJ2-3,TGTGCCAGCAGCGCTAGACAGGGCCGCACAGATACGCAGTATTTT,CASSARQGRTDTQYF
-,TRBV2,-,TRBJ1-2,TGTGCCACCGCGCCGCAGGGACACTATGGCTACACCTTC,CATAPQGHYGYTF
-,TRBV6-5,-,TRBJ1-1,TGTGCCAGCAGTTACGGGCAGGGAAGGACTGAAGCTTTCTTT,CASSYGQGRTEAFF
-,TRBV5-4,-,TRBJ2-5,TGTGCCAGCAGCTTGACTCAGATAGAGACCCAGTACTTC,CASSLTQIETQYF
-,TRBV18,-,TRBJ1-3,TGTGCCAGCTCTGCAGCTGGAAACACCATATATTTT,CASSAAGNTIYF
-,TRBV7-7,TRBD1,TRBJ2-5,TGTGCCAGCAGCTTACAGCAGGGGGACCAAGAGACCCAGTACTTC,CASSLQQGDQETQYF